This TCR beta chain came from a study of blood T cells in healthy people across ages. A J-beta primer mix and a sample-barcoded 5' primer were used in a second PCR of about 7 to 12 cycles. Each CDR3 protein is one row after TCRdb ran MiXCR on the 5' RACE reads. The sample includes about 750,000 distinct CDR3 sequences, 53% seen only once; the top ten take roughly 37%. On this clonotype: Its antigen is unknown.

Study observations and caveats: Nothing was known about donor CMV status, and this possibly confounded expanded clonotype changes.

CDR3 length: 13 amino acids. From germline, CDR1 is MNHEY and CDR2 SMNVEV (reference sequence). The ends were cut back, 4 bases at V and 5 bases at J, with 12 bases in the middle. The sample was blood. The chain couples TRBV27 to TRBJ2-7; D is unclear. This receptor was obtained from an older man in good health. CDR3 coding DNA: TGTGCCAGCAGTTCCTTCTCGGGTAACGAGCAGTACTTC. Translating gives CASSSFSGNEQYF.